Listed below are T cell receptor beta chains from one sample, sequenced in a study of T cell repertoires in cytomegalovirus infection. TCRdb re-called the reads through MiXCR, storing one row per CDR3 protein. Of hundreds of thousands of distinct CDR3 sequences in the sample, approximately 33% are singletons; the top ten hold 18%. These TCRs are of unknown antigen specificity. The sequencing used cultured PBMCs, collected from culture after CMV antigen stimulation. These receptors came from a human donor in good health (CMV status not recorded). Some clones in this sample may be carry-over from other donors' samples. CDR3s include the opening cysteine and the closing phenylalanine or tryptophan. The D gene is left open where the match is weak. Size is omitted from some rows. Given values are once, few, many or a class for expanded clones.

TRBV7-6	.	.	TRBJ2-7	TGTGCCAGCAGCAGTAGGGGTACCGTCGAGCAGTACTTC	CASSSRGTVEQYF
TRBV7-8	.	.	TRBJ2-2	TGTGCCAGCAGCTTAAGACAGACCACGCCCGGGGAGCTGTTTTTT	CASSLRQTTPGELFF
TRBV6-1	many	TRBD1	TRBJ2-3	TGTGCCAGCACCTCTAGAGGGGGCAGCACAGATACGCAGTATTTT	CASTSRGGSTDTQYF
TRBV20-1	.	.	TRBJ1-1	TGCAGTGCTAGACCCTCGAACGGACAGTTAAAGTGGGGCACTGAAGCTTTCTTT	CSARPSNGQLKWGTEAFF
TRBV2	.	TRBD1	TRBJ2-1	TGTGCCAGCAGCCCAGGCGGGACAGGCATTAGCTCCTACAATGAGCAGTTCTTC	CASSPGGTGISSYNEQFF
TRBV11-3	.	.	TRBJ2-1	TGTGCCAGCCAGGATCTCGGTCATGAGCAGTTCTTC	CASQDLGHEQFF
TRBV6-1	.	TRBD1	TRBJ2-7	TGTGCCAATAATTTCAGGGGGACAGACGGATTTACCTCCTACGAGCAGTACTTC	CANNFRGTDGFTSYEQYF
TRBV7-6	.	TRBD1	TRBJ2-2	TGTGCCAGCAGCTCCGGGGCCGGACAGGGCCACGGGGAGCTGTTTTTT	CASSSGAGQGHGELFF
TRBV5-6	.	.	TRBJ2-7	TGTGCCAGCAGCCCCCCCGGGATGGTGCAGTACTTC	CASSPPGMVQYF
TRBV12-3/TRBV12-4	.	.	TRBJ2-2	TGTGCCAGCAGACGAGGGCCCATGGACAGCGCGAACACCGGGGAGCTGTTTTTT	CASRRGPMDSANTGELFF
TRBV10-3	few	.	TRBJ1-1	TGTGCCATCAGTGAGTCGGTGGGCGACGGGGGAGCTTTCTTT	CAISESVGDGGAFF
TRBV7-2	many	.	TRBJ2-7	TGTGCCAGCAGCTCGGGTCGGGGGAACTACGAGCAGTACTTC	CASSSGRGNYEQYF
TRBV7-2	few	.	TRBJ2-6	TGTGCCAGCAGCCGGGGACGGACCTCTGGGGCCAACGTCCTGACTTTC	CASSRGRTSGANVLTF
TRBV19	few	.	TRBJ2-6	TGTGCCACTTCCGGGCTGCAGTCCGGGGCCAACGTCCTGACTTTC	CATSGLQSGANVLTF
TRBV19	many	.	TRBJ2-7	TGTGCCAGTAGTAAGGGACTCACCTCCTACGAGCAGTACTTC	CASSKGLTSYEQYF
TRBV7-2	many	.	TRBJ1-5	TGTGCCAGCAGTTCCAATAATCAGCCCCAGCATTTT	CASSSNNQPQHF
TRBV5-1	.	TRBD2	TRBJ2-1	TGCGCCAGCAGCCAGCGGGACCCTCTTGCTGAGCAGTTCTTC	CASSQRDPLAEQFF
TRBV7-9	few	.	TRBJ1-5	TGTGCCAGCAGCCCAAACTCGGGGGTGAGCAATCAGCCCCAGCATTTT	CASSPNSGVSNQPQHF
TRBV12-3/TRBV12-4	.	.	TRBJ1-5	TGTGCCAGCACCGAAGGGGGGAATCAGCCCCAGCATTTT	CASTEGGNQPQHF
TRBV11-1	.	.	TRBJ1-6	TGTGCCAGCAGCTTAGAGTTTCCCGGACGGAGTAATTCACCCCTCCACTTT	CASSLEFPGRSNSPLHF
TRBV2	.	.	TRBJ2-5	TGTGCCAGCAGTGTACAGCAAGAGACCCAGTACTTC	CASSVQQETQYF
TRBV7-9	.	TRBD2	TRBJ2-2	TGTGCCAGCACCTACCTAGCGGGGCCCAGTACCGGGGAGCTGGTTTTT	CASTYLAGPSTGELVF
TRBV27	few	TRBD1	TRBJ1-5	TGTGCCAGCAGCCCCAGGTGGGACAGGGCCATAGGACGCAATCAGCCCCAGCATTTT	CASSPRWDRAIGRNQPQHF
TRBV7-2	.	TRBD2	TRBJ2-1	TGTGCCGGGGGACTAGCGGGGGCAATTGGCTACAATGAGCAGTTCTTC	CAGGLAGAIGYNEQFF
TRBV29-1	few	TRBD1	TRBJ1-3	TGCAGCGTCGGACAGGGGGACAGAAACACCATATATTTT	CSVGQGDRNTIYF
TRBV7-6	.	TRBD2	TRBJ2-3	TGTGCCAGCAGCTCGTACCGGGACTACCGCACAGATACGCAGTATTTT	CASSSYRDYRTDTQYF
TRBV7-2	few	.	TRBJ2-7	TGTGCCAGCACCTACGGCACAGACGAGCAGTACTTC	CASTYGTDEQYF
TRBV7-2	.	TRBD2	TRBJ2-5	TGTGCCAGCAGCCCCGGGGGGGGGGGGCTGGAGACCCAGTACTTC	CASSPGGGGLETQYF
TRBV15	few	.	TRBJ2-1	TGTGCCACCAGCAGAGACCCACGTCGGTCGGACTTTAACAATGAGCAGTTCTTC	CATSRDPRRSDFNNEQFF
TRBV29-1	few	.	TRBJ2-1	TGCAGCGTTGAAGGGGCCTCGGGAGCGAGCTCCTACAATGAGCAGTTCTTC	CSVEGASGASSYNEQFF
TRBV5-1	.	TRBD2	TRBJ2-1	TGCGCCAGCAGCTTGTGGGCTAGCGGGGGTTACAATGAGCAGTTCTTC	CASSLWASGGYNEQFF
TRBV6-2/TRBV6-3	.	.	TRBJ1-2	TGTGCCAGCAGTTCTCGGCGTAACTATGGCTACACCTTC	CASSSRRNYGYTF
TRBV12-3/TRBV12-4	few	.	TRBJ1-6	TGTGCCAGCAGACAACAGGGATTGAGGTCACCCCTCCACTTT	CASRQQGLRSPLHF
TRBV18	.	.	TRBJ1-5	TGTGCCAGCTCGCCGGGCCGAGGAGGTCAGCCCCAGCATTTT	CASSPGRGGQPQHF
TRBV20-1	once	.	TRBJ2-1	TGCAGTGCTGGATCGACTCTCCACAATGAGCAGTTCTTC	CSAGSTLHNEQFF
TRBV7-8	few	.	TRBJ2-7	TGTGCCAGCAGCTTAGGGGGGGCGATGGGGAGTGGATACGAGCAGTACTTC	CASSLGGAMGSGYEQYF
TRBV20-1	few	.	TRBJ2-1	TGCAGTGCGATCAGGGTCGGCAATGAGCAGTTCTTC	CSAIRVGNEQFF
TRBV7-9	.	.	TRBJ1-1	TGTGCCAGCAGCTTGGTACGGGGGGCGGACACTGAAGCTTTCTTT	CASSLVRGADTEAFF
TRBV12-3/TRBV12-4	many	.	TRBJ2-3	TGTGCCAGCAGCCTAAGGGGTACGCAGTATTTT	CASSLRGTQYF
TRBV7-9	.	TRBD1	TRBJ2-3	TGTGCCAGCAGCTCCCGGGACAGTCCCAGGCATACGCAGTATTTT	CASSSRDSPRHTQYF
TRBV7-9	few	TRBD1	TRBJ2-5	TGTGCCAGCAGCTCGACCTCACAGGGGGAGACCCAGTACTTC	CASSSTSQGETQYF
TRBV12-3/TRBV12-4	.	TRBD2	TRBJ2-1	TGTGCCAGCAATGTAGCGGGAGCAGGGTACAATGAGCAGTTCTTC	CASNVAGAGYNEQFF
TRBV12-3/TRBV12-4	.	.	TRBJ1-2	TGTGCCAGCAGTCCTGGACAGCCCTATGGCTACACCTTC	CASSPGQPYGYTF
TRBV12-3/TRBV12-4	.	.	TRBJ2-7	TGTGCCAGCAGCTTTGCTTCCCCTGGGGGCGAGCAGTACTTC	CASSFASPGGEQYF
TRBV12-3/TRBV12-4	few	.	TRBJ1-1	TGTGCCAGCAGTTTGTTTCGGACTGAAGCTTTCTTT	CASSLFRTEAFF
TRBV28	few	.	TRBJ2-5	TGTGCCATCCAGTCAGCCCTCCAAGAGACCCAGTACTTC	CAIQSALQETQYF
TRBV7-9	.	.	TRBJ1-5	TGTGCCAGCAGCTTTGGGGGGGAGGGACAGCCCCAGCATTTT	CASSFGGEGQPQHF
TRBV4-3	.	.	TRBJ2-5	TGCGCCAGCAGCCCCCGCAGGACTGGGCAAGAGACCCAGTACTTC	CASSPRRTGQETQYF
TRBV15	.	TRBD1	TRBJ1-2	TGTGCCACCAGCTGGACCGGGACAGGGCTCGGCTACACCTTC	CATSWTGTGLGYTF
TRBV7-2	few	.	TRBJ2-4	TGTGCCAGCAGCTTCCTCGCTGTAGCCAAAAACATTCAGTACTTC	CASSFLAVAKNIQYF
TRBV18	few	.	TRBJ2-1	TGTGCCAGCTCACCCGGGTCTAGCCTTGACAATGAGCAGTTCTTC	CASSPGSSLDNEQFF
TRBV6-1	few	.	TRBJ1-1	TGTGCCAGCAGAACAATAATGAACACTGAAGCTTTCTTT	CASRTIMNTEAFF
TRBV7-6	.	TRBD2	TRBJ2-5	TGTGCCAGCAGCTACTTAGCGGGGGGGCAGGGAGAGACCCAGTACTTC	CASSYLAGGQGETQYF
TRBV7-9	few	TRBD2	TRBJ2-7	TGTGCCAGCAGTCGTCCGGGACTAGCCCACCTCGAGCAGTACTTC	CASSRPGLAHLEQYF